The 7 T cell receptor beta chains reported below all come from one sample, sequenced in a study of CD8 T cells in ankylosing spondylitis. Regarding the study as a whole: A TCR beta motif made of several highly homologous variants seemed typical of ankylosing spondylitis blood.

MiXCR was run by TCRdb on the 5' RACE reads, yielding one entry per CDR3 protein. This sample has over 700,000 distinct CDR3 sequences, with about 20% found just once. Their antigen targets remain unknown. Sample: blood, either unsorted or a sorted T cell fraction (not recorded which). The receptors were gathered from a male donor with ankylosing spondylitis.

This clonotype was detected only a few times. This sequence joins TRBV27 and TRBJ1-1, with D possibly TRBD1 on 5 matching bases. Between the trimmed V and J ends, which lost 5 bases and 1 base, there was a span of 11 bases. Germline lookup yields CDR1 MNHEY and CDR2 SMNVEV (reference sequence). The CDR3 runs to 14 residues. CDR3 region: CASSTGLRNTEAFF. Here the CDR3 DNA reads TGTGCCAGCAGTACAGGTCTCCGGAACACTGAAGCTTTCTTT.

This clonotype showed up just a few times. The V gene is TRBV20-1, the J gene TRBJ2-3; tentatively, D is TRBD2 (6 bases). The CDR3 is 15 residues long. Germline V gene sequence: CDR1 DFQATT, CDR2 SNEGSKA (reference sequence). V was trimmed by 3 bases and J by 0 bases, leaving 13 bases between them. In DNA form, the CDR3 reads TGCAGTGCTAGGCTCCGGGGGACCAGCACAGATACGCAGTATTTT. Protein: CSARLRGTSTDTQYF.

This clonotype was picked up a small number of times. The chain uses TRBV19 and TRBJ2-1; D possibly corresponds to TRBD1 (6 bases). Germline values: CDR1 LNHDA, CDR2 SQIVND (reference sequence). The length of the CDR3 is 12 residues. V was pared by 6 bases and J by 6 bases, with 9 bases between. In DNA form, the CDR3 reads TGTGCCAGTAGGGCAGGGGTCAATGAGCAGTTCTTC. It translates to CASRAGVNEQFF. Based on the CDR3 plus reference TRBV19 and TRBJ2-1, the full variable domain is DGGITQSPKYLFRKEGQNVTLSCEQNLNHDAMYWYRQDPGQGLRLIYYSQIVNDFQKGDIAEGYSVSREKKESFPLTVTSAQKNPTAFYLCASRAGVNEQFFGPGTRLTVL.

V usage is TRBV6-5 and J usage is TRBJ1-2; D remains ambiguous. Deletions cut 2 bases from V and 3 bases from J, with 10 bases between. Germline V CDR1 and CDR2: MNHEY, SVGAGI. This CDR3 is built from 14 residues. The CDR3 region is CASSYGDWDYGYTF. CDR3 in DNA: TGTGCCAGCAGTTACGGGGATTGGGACTATGGCTACACCTTC.

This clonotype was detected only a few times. The chain's CDR3 is CASTLPGSYEQYF. Written as DNA, the CDR3 is TGTGCCAGCACCCTTCCGGGGTCCTACGAGCAGTACTTC. The chain is built from TRBV28 and TRBJ2-7; TRBD2 is a possible D gene (5 bases). The CDR3 consists of 13 residues. Germline CDR1 is MDHEN and CDR2 is SYDVKM. Trimming pared 7 bases from V and 1 base from J, leaving 11 bases between.

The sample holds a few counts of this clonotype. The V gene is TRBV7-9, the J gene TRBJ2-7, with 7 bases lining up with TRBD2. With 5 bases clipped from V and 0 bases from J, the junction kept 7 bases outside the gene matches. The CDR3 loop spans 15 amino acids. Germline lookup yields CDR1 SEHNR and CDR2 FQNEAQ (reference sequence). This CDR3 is CASSPYGGSSYEQYF. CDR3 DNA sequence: TGTGCCAGCAGCCCGTACGGGGGGAGCTCCTACGAGCAGTACTTC. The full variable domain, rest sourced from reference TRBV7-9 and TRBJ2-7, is DTGVSQNPRHKITKRGQNVTFRCDPISEHNRLYWYRQTLGQGPEFLTYFQNEAQLEKSRLLSDRFSAERPKGSFSTLEIQRTEQGDSAMYLCASSPYGGSSYEQYFGPGTRLTVT.

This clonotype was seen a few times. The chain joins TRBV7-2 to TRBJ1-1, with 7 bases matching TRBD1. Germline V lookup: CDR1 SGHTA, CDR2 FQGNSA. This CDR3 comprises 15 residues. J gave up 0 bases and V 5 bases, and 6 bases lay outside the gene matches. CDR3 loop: CASSLGGQMNTEAFF. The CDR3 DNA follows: TGTGCCAGCAGCCTGGGGGGACAGATGAACACTGAAGCTTTCTTT.